The sequence of this T cell receptor beta chain was determined in a study of human T cells and chemical hapten exposure. About the study: Among samples, TCR yields varied mainly because of small differences in pooled library volume.

Indicated time point: healthy volunteer bleed at 6 weeks. Total RNA came from unfractionated whole blood. Each cDNA molecule in the library carried unique molecular identifiers. TCRdb re-called the RACE reads through MiXCR, storing one row per CDR3 protein. The table shows around 80,000 distinct CDR3 sequences, with roughly 8.7% occurring only once. Ten or more counts support this clonotype. CDR3 length: 11 residues. CDR1 is SGDLS, CDR2 YYNGEE, per germline. The V gene lost 3 bases and the J gene lost 2 bases, with 3 bases spanning the gap. The specimen was whole blood. The TCR sequence derives from a male donor in good health. Some clones in this sample may be carry-over from other donors' samples. V gene TRBV9 combines with J gene TRBJ2-7; D uncertain. The CDR3 sequence: CASSATYEQYF. The CDR3 nucleotides read TGTGCCAGCAGCGCGACCTACGAGCAGTACTTC.